This TCR beta chain originates from a study of cytomegalovirus exposure and HLA in healthy donors. Findings and limits, study-wide: A later analysis reported that several of the most significant clusters appeared to be linked to common viral pathogens, among them Epstein-Barr virus. A later analysis associated 16,951 TCR beta sequences with HLA alleles at a 0.05 false discovery rate. The dataset shows that most TCR sequences were rare, while some public TCRs occurred in many donors. A classifier reportedly called cytomegalovirus status with high sensitivity and specificity.

The PCR had 60 Vbeta and 13 Jbeta primers. Profiling relied on immunoSEQ multiplex PCR, and the TCRdb table lists in-frame clones only, not all of them. Its table lists approximately 140,000 clones. Trimming shortened V by 1 base and J by 1 base, and 16 bases separated the two germline ends. The germline CDR1 and CDR2 sequences are LNHDA and SQIVND (reference sequence). The CDR3 totals 17 residues. Note on this clone: The antigen is not known.

The sequencing input was PBMCs. The receptor was isolated from a woman younger than 35 in good health and CMV-seronegative. The chain has TRBV19 and TRBJ1-1; tentatively, D is TRBD1 (5 bases). CDR3 DNA: TGTGCCAGTAGTATAGGTGAAGGGGCCCCTACGAACACTGAAGCTTTCTTT. It codes for CASSIGEGAPTNTEAFF.